The clone carrying this T cell receptor beta chain was detected a few times. The antigen remains unidentified. The entry originates in a study of blood T cells in healthy people across ages. Study results and caveats: Fewer expanded clones and more diversity marked long-lived versus aged donors. Diversity was estimated from one million T cells, and these estimates were considered underestimates.

A second PCR, run for about 6 to 11 cycles, used a sample-barcoded 5' primer plus a J-beta primer mix. TCRdb analysed the 5' RACE reads with MiXCR anew, one entry per CDR3 protein. The sample has about 1 million distinct CDR3 sequences, over 35% seen once; the top ten hold over 15%. The J segment lost 10 bases and the V segment lost 4 bases, leaving 7 bases of the junction unmatched. The CDR3 has 13 amino acids. Germline CDR1 reads SGHKS; CDR2 reads YYEKEE (reference sequence). This TCR was sampled from a woman aged 55 to 70 in good health. The chain carries TRBV5-5 and TRBJ2-1; 8 nucleotides align to TRBD2. Material: blood. CDR3 nucleotides: TGTGCCAGCAGCATGGGACTAGGGGGAGAGCAGTTCTTC. Amino acid sequence: CASSMGLGGEQFF.